The source of this T cell receptor (beta chain) is a study of T cells in Graves' hyperthyroidism and ophthalmopathy. There are many counts of this clonotype. The antigen is unknown. Study-wide results and caveats: Clonotypes that were expanded in thyroid above 0.001 mostly appeared in blood too.

TCR beta CDR3 regions were amplified from RNA. A first-round RT-PCR of the TCR CDR3 used the HTBI primer set. TCRdb processed the multiplex PCR reads anew with MiXCR; each CDR3 protein has one entry. Of fewer than 400,000 distinct CDR3 sequences listed, about 15% are singletons. The germline gives CDR1 MDHEN, CDR2 SYDVKM. Trimming cost V 3 bases and J 5 bases, with 11 bases left between them. This CDR3 has 13 residues. The chain couples TRBV28 to TRBJ2-7, with D unresolved. Sequencing was performed on blood. The TCR sequence derives from a woman in her late teens or twenties with Graves' hyperthyroidism that later progressed to Graves' ophthalmopathy. The CDR3 DNA follows: TGTGCCAGCAGTTTTGGATTTGGGGACGAGCAGTACTTC. Translated, it gives CASSFGFGDEQYF.